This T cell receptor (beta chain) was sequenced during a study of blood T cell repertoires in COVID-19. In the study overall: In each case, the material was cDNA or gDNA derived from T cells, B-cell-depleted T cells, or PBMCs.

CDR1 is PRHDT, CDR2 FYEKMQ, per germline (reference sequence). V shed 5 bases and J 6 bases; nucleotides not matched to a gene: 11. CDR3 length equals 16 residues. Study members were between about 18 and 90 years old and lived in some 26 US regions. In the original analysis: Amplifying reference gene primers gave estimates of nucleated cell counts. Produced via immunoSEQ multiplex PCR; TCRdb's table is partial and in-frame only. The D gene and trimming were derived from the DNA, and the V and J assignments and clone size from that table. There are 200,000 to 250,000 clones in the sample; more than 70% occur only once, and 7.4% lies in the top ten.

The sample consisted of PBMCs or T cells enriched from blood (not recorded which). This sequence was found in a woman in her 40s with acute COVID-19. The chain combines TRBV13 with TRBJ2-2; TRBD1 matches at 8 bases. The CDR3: CASSLLTGTGAGELFF. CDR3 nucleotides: TGTGCCAGCAGCCTCTTAACCGGGACAGGTGCCGGGGAGCTGTTTTTT.